This TCR beta chain was identified during a study of regulatory T cells in long-lasting Graves disease. Arm-PCR with iRepertoire HTBI primers amplified the CDR3 regions for these TCR beta libraries. MiXCR, run by TCRdb on the multiplex PCR reads, gives a single entry per CDR3 protein. The table shows about 400,000 distinct CDR3 sequences, with about 15% occurring only once. This clonotype has a handful of counts. Sample time point: newly diagnosed GD, antithyroid drugs for less than 3 months. PBMCs were the source of the RNA used for TCR sequencing. The CDR3 sequence is 16 residues long. The germline V gene has CDR1 LGHDT and CDR2 YNNKEL (reference sequence). The ends lost 3 bases at V and 7 bases at J; junction bases unmatched: 10. These records were also assigned to another study, of T cells in Graves' hyperthyroidism and ophthalmopathy. From that study: The blood repertoire included most of the expanded thyroid clonotypes above 0.001.

The chain links TRBV3-1 to TRBJ2-1; 9 nucleotides agree with TRBD2. The TCR was taken from a woman in her thirties or forties with Graves disease. This material consisted of peripheral blood mononuclear cells (PBMCs), taken at new diagnosis, from a patient treated with antithyroid drugs. CDR3 bases: TGTGCCAGCAGCCAGGGTCTAGCGGGAATCTCAAATGAGCAGTTCTTC. Its protein product is CASSQGLAGISNEQFF.